This T cell receptor (beta chain) was captured by sequencing in a study of blood T cell repertoires in COVID-19 (dated by TCRdb to between 2020 and 2021). Some background on the complete study: The collaborator samples originated in the United States, Italy and Spain and spanned the acute and convalescent phases of COVID-19. Where HLA class I and class II types were available, the types were taken from metadata supplied by the sample provider, not from assay-based typing. A de-identified subject ID, COVID-19 status, age in years and sex were almost always included in the sample metadata. The material from the prospective study consisted of cDNA or gDNA derived from T cells, B-cell-depleted T cells, or PBMCs. Subjects who had been exposed to COVID-19, were actively infected with it, or had recovered from it provided the deeply sampled blood TCRbeta repertoires that made up the dataset. The samples were drawn from the first 160 participants of the ongoing ImmuneRACE study and from 1,200 or so subjects provided by 6 global collaborators. The repertoires were released in a freely available public database intended as a resource for research on the immune response to SARS-CoV-2. Results the study describes overall, beyond this receptor: The quantity of clinical and demographic metadata differed by source and by participant and was supplied without curation.

The immunoSEQ Assay, a bias-controlled multiplex PCR, was used to amplify TCRbeta CDR3 regions from genomic DNA. Per the original workflow: The number of nucleated cells in each sample was estimated by amplification of reference gene primers within the assay. Sequence reads were collapsed and filtered to measure the absolute abundance of every unique TCRbeta CDR3 rearrangement. For each sample, productive Simpson clonality was calculated by taking the square root of Simpson's diversity index across productive rearrangements. Imported from immuneACCESS, the table was reduced by TCRdb to in-frame sequences with V and J called. These copies leave out some clones; in studies compared against another copy, an unresolved V gene accounts for under half, and the cause of the remainder is not known. The DNA gave D and trimming, while V, J and clone size come from that table. In all, the sample holds 300,000 to 350,000 clones, and about nine tenths of those were seen once. Of the sample, roughly 2.1% falls within the top ten clones.

The germline V and J ends show losses of 7 bases and 2 bases respectively, and no gene match explains 6 bases of the junction. The CDR3 covers 14 residues, taking in both the cysteine and the phenylalanine. Just CDR3 DNA is preserved here, 42 bases in frame from base 1. CDR1 is given as SGHVS and CDR2 as FQNEAQ, both from the germline V gene. Whole blood was collected in K2EDTA tubes by collaborating institutions according to the institutions' own protocols. For TCRbeta analysis, collaborators shipped samples in one of three forms: frozen whole blood, isolated PBMCs, or DNA extracted from either of those sample types. A word on this clone: Its antigen is currently not known. No per-base quality is available; no much larger clone lies one base away.

In this chain, TRBV7-8 is recombined with TRBJ2-7, with 9 central nucleotides matching TRBD2. The clonotype comes from a young man with active or convalescent COVID-19. Sequencing input: peripheral blood. This receptor has the CDR3 CASTSLAGAYEQYF. The DNA sequence is TGTGCCAGCACCTCCTTAGCGGGGGCCTACGAGCAGTACTTC.